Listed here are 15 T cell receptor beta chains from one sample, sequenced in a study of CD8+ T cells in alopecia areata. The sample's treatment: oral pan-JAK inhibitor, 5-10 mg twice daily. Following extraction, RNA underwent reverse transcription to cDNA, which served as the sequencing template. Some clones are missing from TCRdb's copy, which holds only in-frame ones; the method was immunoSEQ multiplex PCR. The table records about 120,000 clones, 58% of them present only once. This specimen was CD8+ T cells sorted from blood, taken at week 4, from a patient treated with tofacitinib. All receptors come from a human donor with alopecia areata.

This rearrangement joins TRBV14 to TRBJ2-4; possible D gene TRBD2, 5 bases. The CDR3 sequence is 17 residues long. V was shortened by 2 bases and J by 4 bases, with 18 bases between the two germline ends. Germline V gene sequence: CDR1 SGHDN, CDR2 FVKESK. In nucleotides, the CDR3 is TGTGCCAGCAGCCAACTCGGACTTAGAGACAAAAAAAACATTCAGTACTTC. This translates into CASSQLGLRDKKNIQYF. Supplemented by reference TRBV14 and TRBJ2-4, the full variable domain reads EAGVTQFPSHSVIEKGQTVTLRCDPISGHDNLYWYRRVMGKEIKFLLHFVKESKQDESGMPNNRFLAERTGGTYSTLKVQPAELEDSGVYFCASSQLGLRDKKNIQYFGAGTRLSVL.

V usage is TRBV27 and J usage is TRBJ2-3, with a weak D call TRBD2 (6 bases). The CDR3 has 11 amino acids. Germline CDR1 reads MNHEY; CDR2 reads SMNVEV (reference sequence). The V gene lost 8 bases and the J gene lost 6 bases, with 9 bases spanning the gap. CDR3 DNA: TGTGCCAGCCATGGGGGGGATACGCAGTATTTT. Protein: CASHGGDTQYF.

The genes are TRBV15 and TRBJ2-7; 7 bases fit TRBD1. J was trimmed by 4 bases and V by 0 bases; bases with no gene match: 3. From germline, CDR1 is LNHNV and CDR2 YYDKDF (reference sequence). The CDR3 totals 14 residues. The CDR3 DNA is TGTGCCACCAGCAGAGACCGCAGGGGGTACGAGCAGTACTTC. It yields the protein CATSRDRRGYEQYF.

CDR3 nucleotide sequence: TGTGCCAGCAGTGAAGGGACAGGCATACAAGAGACCCAGTACTTC. Translation: CASSEGTGIQETQYF. The chain links TRBV25-1 to TRBJ2-5; 8 positions agree with TRBD1. Germline V gives CDR1 MGHDK, CDR2 SYGVNS. V trimming: 2 bases; J trimming: 2 bases; junction bases outside the gene matches: 4. The CDR3 consists of 15 residues.

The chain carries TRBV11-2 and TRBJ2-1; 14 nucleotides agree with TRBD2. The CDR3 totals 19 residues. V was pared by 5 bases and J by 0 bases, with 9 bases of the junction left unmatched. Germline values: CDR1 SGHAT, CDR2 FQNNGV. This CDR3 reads CASSGAGTSGGSSYNEQFF. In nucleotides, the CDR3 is TGTGCCAGCAGCGGAGCCGGGACTAGCGGGGGCAGCTCCTACAATGAGCAGTTCTTC.

As DNA, the CDR3 is TGTGCCACCAGCGCCGGGGACACAGGTTCGGGGGCCAACGTCCTGACTTTC. Translated, it gives CATSAGDTGSGANVLTF. The genes are TRBV15 and TRBJ2-6; a weak D match, TRBD1 (6 bases). This CDR3 spans 17 amino acids. Germline CDR1 is LNHNV and CDR2 is YYDKDF (reference sequence). The V and J ends lost 5 bases and 4 bases respectively, with 18 bases between them. Supplemented by reference TRBV15 and TRBJ2-6, the full variable domain reads DAMVIQNPRYQVTQFGKPVTLSCSQTLNHNVMYWYQQKSSQAPKLLFHYYDKDFNNEADTPDNFQSRRPNTSFCFLDIRSPGLGDTAMYLCATSAGDTGSGANVLTFGAGSRLTVL.

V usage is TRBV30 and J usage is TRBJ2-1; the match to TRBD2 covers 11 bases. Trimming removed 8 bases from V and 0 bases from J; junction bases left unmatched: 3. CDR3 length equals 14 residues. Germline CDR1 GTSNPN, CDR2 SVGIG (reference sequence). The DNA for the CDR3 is TGTGCCGGGACTAGCGGAACCTCCTACAATGAGCAGTTCTTC. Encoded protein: CAGTSGTSYNEQFF.

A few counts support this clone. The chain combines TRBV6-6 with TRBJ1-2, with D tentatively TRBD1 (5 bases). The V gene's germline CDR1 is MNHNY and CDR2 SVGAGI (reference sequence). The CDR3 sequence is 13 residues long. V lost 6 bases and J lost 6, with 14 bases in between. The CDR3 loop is CASRGTLRDGYTF. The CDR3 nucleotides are TGTGCCAGCAGAGGGACGTTAAGGGATGGCTACACCTTC.

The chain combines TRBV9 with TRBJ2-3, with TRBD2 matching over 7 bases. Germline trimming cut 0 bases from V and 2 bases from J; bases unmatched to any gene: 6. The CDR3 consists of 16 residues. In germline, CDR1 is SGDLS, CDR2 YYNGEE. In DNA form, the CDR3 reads TGTGCCAGCAGCGTAGATCCTAGCGGCTACACAGATACGCAGTATTTT. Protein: CASSVDPSGYTDTQYF.

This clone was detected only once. CDR3 sequence: CASSLGRGEYF. CDR3 sequence (DNA): TGTGCCAGCAGCTTGGGGCGGGGCGAGTACTTC. V and J are TRBV5-6 and TRBJ2-7, with a tentative D call TRBD2 (6 bases). Trimming shortened V by 0 bases and J by 11 bases, and 9 bases separated the two germline ends. Germline CDR1 reads SGHDT; CDR2 reads YYEEEE. The CDR3 loop spans 11 amino acids.

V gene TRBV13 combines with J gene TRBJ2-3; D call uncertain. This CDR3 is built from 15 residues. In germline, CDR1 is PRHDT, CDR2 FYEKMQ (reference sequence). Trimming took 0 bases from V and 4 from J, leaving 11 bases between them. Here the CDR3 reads CASSLGHQGSDTQYF. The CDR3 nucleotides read TGTGCCAGCAGCTTAGGTCATCAAGGGTCAGATACGCAGTATTTT.

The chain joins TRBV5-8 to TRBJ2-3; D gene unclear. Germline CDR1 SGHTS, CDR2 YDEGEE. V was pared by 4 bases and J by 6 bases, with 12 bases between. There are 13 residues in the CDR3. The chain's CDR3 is CASSPLENDTQYF. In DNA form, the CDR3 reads TGTGCCAGCAGCCCTCTTGAAAACGATACGCAGTATTTT.

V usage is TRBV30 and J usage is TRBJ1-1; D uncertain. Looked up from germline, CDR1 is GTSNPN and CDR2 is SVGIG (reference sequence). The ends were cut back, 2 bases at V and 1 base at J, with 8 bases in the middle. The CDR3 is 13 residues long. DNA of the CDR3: TGTGCCTGGAGTTATAGGGAGAACACTGAAGCTTTCTTT. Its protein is CAWSYRENTEAFF.

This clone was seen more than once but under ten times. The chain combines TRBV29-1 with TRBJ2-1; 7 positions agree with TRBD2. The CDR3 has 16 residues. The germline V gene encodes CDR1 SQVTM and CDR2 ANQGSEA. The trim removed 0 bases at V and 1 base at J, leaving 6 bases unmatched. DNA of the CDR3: TGCAGCGTTGAAGATCCTGGCGGGGGTTCCTACAATGAGCAGTTCTTC. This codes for CSVEDPGGGSYNEQFF.

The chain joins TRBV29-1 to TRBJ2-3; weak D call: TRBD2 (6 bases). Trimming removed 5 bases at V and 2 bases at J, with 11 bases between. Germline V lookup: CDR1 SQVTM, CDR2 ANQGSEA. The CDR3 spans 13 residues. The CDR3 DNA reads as TGCAGCGTTAACCGCGGGGACACAGATACGCAGTATTTT. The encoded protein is CSVNRGDTDTQYF.